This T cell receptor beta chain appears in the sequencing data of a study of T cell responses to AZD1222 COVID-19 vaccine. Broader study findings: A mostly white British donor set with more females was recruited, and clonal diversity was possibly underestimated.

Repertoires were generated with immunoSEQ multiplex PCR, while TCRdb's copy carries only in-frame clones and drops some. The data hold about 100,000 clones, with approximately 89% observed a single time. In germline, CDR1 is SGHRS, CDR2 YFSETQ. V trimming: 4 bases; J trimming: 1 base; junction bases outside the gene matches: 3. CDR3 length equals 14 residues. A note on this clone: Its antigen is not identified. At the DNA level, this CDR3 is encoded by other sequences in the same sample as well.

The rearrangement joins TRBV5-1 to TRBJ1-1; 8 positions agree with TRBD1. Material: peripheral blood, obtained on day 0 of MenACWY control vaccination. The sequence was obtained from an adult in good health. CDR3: CASSRGQENTEAFF. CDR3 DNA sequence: TGCGCCAGCAGCCGGGGACAGGAGAACACTGAAGCTTTCTTT. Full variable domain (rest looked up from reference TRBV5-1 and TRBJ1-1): KAGVTQTPRYLIKTRGQQVTLSCSPISGHRSVSWYQQTPGQGLQFLFEYFSETQRNKGNFPGRFSGRQFSNSRSEMNVSTLELGDSALYLCASSRGQENTEAFFGQGTRLTVV.